The 29 T cell receptor beta chains below were found in one sample sequenced in a study of T cell changes during pregnancy in multiple sclerosis. Only in-frame clones appear in the TCRdb table, and some are missing; sequencing was by immunoSEQ multiplex PCR. The sample contains more than 30,000 clones, 90% of which appear only once. The specimen comprised CD4+ T cells from peripheral blood mononuclear cells, sampled in the third trimester of pregnancy. The origin of the receptors is a female donor in good health, enrolled as a control in a pregnancy study.

The rearrangement links TRBV6-5 to TRBJ1-5; no firm D call. The germline V gene has CDR1 MNHEY and CDR2 SVGAGI. Deletions cut 2 bases from V and 7 bases from J, with 12 bases between. The CDR3 extends over 14 amino acids. CDR3 sequence reads: CASSYLSVSQPQHF. The CDR3 DNA sequence: TGTGCCAGCAGTTACCTTTCCGTGTCCCAGCCCCAGCATTTT.

This chain connects TRBV9 to TRBJ2-3; TRBD2 is a possible D gene (5 bases). CDR1 SGDLS and CDR2 YYNGEE come from the germline V gene. Deletions cut 3 bases from V and 8 bases from J, with 13 bases between. This CDR3 contains 13 residues. The CDR3 reads CASSERRTSTQYF. The CDR3 DNA is TGTGCCAGCAGCGAGCGACGGACTTCTACGCAGTATTTT.

J is TRBJ2-5 and V is TRBV7-7; D is perhaps TRBD1 (6 bases). CDR1 is SSHAT and CDR2 is FNYEAQ in the germline V gene (reference sequence). V was pared by 1 base and J by 2 bases, with 14 bases between. The CDR3 covers 16 residues. CDR3 sequence (DNA): TGTGCCAGCAGCTTAGGGTTGCGCAGGGGTCAAGAGACCCAGTACTTC. Protein product: CASSLGLRRGQETQYF. Filled out from reference TRBV7-7 and TRBJ2-5, the complete variable domain reads GAGVSQSPRYKVTKRGQDVTLRCDPISSHATLYWYQQALGQGPEFLTYFNYEAQPDKSGLPSDRFSAERPEGSISTLTIQRTEQRDSAMYRCASSLGLRRGQETQYFGPGTRLLVL.

The J gene is TRBJ1-3, the V gene TRBV7-2; TRBD1 agrees at 8 bases. Trimming cost V 3 bases and J 3 bases; bases outside gene matches: 7. The germline CDR1 and CDR2 sequences are SGHTA and FQGNSA. The CDR3 sequence is 16 residues long. The CDR3, as DNA: TGTGCCAGCAGCTTCACCTTACAGGGGGGTGGAAACACCATATATTTT. This gives the protein CASSFTLQGGGNTIYF.

The chain has TRBV19 and TRBJ1-5, with TRBD1 matching over 9 bases. The CDR3 contains 17 residues. Germline CDR1 and CDR2: LNHDA and SQIVND (reference sequence). V lost 6 bases and J lost 7; bases outside the gene matches: 16. The CDR3 here is CASRSRDRAHEWQPQHF. CDR3 nucleotides: TGTGCCAGTAGGAGCCGGGACAGGGCCCATGAGTGGCAGCCCCAGCATTTT.

This chain connects TRBV6-5 to TRBJ2-1; TRBD2 agrees at 11 bases. V lost 6 bases, J lost 3 bases, and 4 bases stayed unmatched. This CDR3 region has 15 residues. CDR1 is MNHEY, CDR2 SVGAGI, per germline. This chain's CDR3 is CASSPGTSGYNEQFF. CDR3 DNA: TGTGCCAGCAGCCCCGGGACTAGCGGCTACAATGAGCAGTTCTTC.

The chain joins TRBV29-1 to TRBJ1-1; D uncertain. Germline V CDR1 and CDR2: SQVTM, ANQGSEA. This CDR3 is 11 amino acids long. The CDR3 DNA sequence: TGCGGGAGCTTGACCCCTACTGAAGCTTTCTTT. It specifies CGSLTPTEAFF.

The V call is TRBV6-4, the J call TRBJ2-7; TRBD2 aligns across 12 bases. Trimming removed 5 bases from V and 2 bases from J; junction bases left unmatched: 4. Germline CDR1 is MRHNA and CDR2 is SNTAGT. The CDR3 sequence is 15 residues long. This CDR3 reads CASSPTSGGAYEQYF. The CDR3 DNA follows: TGTGCCAGCAGTCCGACTAGCGGGGGAGCCTACGAGCAGTACTTC.

The chain combines TRBV29-1 with TRBJ1-2, with D tentatively TRBD1 (5 bases). Germline values: CDR1 SQVTM, CDR2 ANQGSEA. The CDR3 contains 11 residues. CDR3 sequence: CCSAGLYGYTF. The CDR3 DNA follows: TGCTGTTCCGCAGGGCTCTATGGCTACACCTTC.

V gene TRBV2 combines with J gene TRBJ2-1; 8 bases align to TRBD2. CDR3 length: 13 amino acids. CDR1 is SNHLY and CDR2 is FYNNEI in the germline V gene. V lost 7 bases to trimming and J lost 8 bases; unmatched junction nucleotides: 7. CDR3 nucleotides: TGTGCCAGCATACGGGAGGGTTGCCATGAGCAGTTCTTC. Its protein product is CASIREGCHEQFF.

The V gene is TRBV27, the J gene TRBJ2-5; maybe TRBD2 (6 bases). Per germline, CDR1 MNHEY and CDR2 SMNVEV (reference sequence). Trimming took off 7 bases at V and 4 bases at J, with 19 bases between the two ends. The length of the CDR3 is 15 residues. CDR3: CASTLRRGLGETQYF. CDR3 nucleotides: TGTGCCAGCACCCTTAGGAGGGGCCTCGGAGAGACCCAGTACTTC.

The rearrangement uses TRBV4-1 and TRBJ1-1; D possibly corresponds to TRBD1 (6 bases). V was cut by 2 bases and J by 2 bases, with 18 bases left in between. Germline V gene data show CDR1 as MGHRA and CDR2 as YSYEKL. This CDR3 is built from 17 residues. As DNA, the CDR3 is TGCGCCAGCAGCCAAACCAACCAGGGACACCGTAACACTGAAGCTTTCTTT. Amino acid sequence: CASSQTNQGHRNTEAFF.

The rearrangement links TRBV19 to TRBJ2-1, with 9 bases lining up with TRBD2. Germline loops: CDR1 LNHDA, CDR2 SQIVND (reference sequence). This CDR3 contains 15 residues. V lost 5 bases, J lost 9 bases, and 11 bases stayed unmatched. The CDR3 DNA reads as TGTGCCAGTAGTTGGGGGACTAGCCGTTCGGTTGAGCAGTTCTTC. This gives the protein CASSWGTSRSVEQFF.

V is TRBV6-5 and J is TRBJ2-5; tentative D call: TRBD2 (5 bases). Trimming cost V 2 bases and J 5 bases, with 6 bases left between them. The CDR3 runs 12 residues. Germline CDR1 MNHEY, CDR2 SVGAGI. As DNA, the CDR3 is TGTGCCAGCAGTTACGGCGGGGAGACCCAGTACTTC. Protein: CASSYGGETQYF.

This clone was recorded once. CDR3 residues: CASSLDVGRPPGGYTF. The CDR3 DNA sequence: TGTGCCAGCAGCTTAGACGTGGGGCGCCCCCCTGGAGGCTACACCTTC. The chain has TRBV7-8 and TRBJ1-2, with D maybe TRBD1 (5 bases). This CDR3 contains 16 residues. V was clipped by 1 base and J by 8 bases, with 20 bases between them. Germline CDR1 is SGHVS and CDR2 is FQNEAQ.

The genes are TRBV7-6 and TRBJ1-3, with D tentatively TRBD1 (5 bases). The V end was cut by 1 base, the J end by 0 bases, with 13 bases between. CDR3 length equals 17 residues. Looked up from germline, CDR1 is SGHVS and CDR2 is FNYEAQ. The CDR3 loop reads CASSLGRQLSSGNTIYF. DNA for the CDR3: TGTGCCAGCAGCTTAGGGCGACAGCTGAGCTCTGGAAACACCATATATTTT.

The chain joins TRBV6-6 to TRBJ1-2; D unclear. Trimming shortened V by 2 bases and J by 4 bases, and 11 bases separated the two germline ends. Germline CDR1 MNHNY, CDR2 SVGAGI (reference sequence). CDR3 length: 14 amino acids. CDR3 nucleotide sequence: TGTGCCAGCAGTTACGGAGGAAGCTCCTATGGCTACACCTTC. Its protein product is CASSYGGSSYGYTF.

The rearrangement links TRBV5-1 to TRBJ1-2; tentatively, D is TRBD1 (6 bases). Germline CDR1 reads SGHRS; CDR2 reads YFSETQ. The V and J ends lost 4 bases and 0 bases respectively, with 7 bases between them. CDR3 length: 13 residues. CDR3 nucleotides: TGCGCCAGCAGCACAGGGTCTAACTATGGCTACACCTTC. Translated, it gives CASSTGSNYGYTF.

The V call is TRBV27, the J call TRBJ2-3, with D possibly TRBD1 on 6 matching bases. V shed 6 bases and J shed 8 bases, with 15 bases lying between them. CDR1 and CDR2 (germline): MNHEY, SMNVEV (reference sequence). There are 13 residues in the CDR3. This chain's CDR3 is CASRAERGGTQYF. CDR3 in DNA: TGTGCCAGCAGGGCGGAACGAGGGGGTACGCAGTATTTT.

This chain links TRBV30 with TRBJ1-2, with TRBD1 identical over 8 bases. Losses at the gene ends were 5 bases for V and 4 bases for J; bases not matched to a gene: 3. The germline gives CDR1 GTSNPN, CDR2 SVGIG (reference sequence). CDR3 size: 12 residues. CDR3 region: CAWDRGSYGYTF. For the CDR3, the DNA is TGTGCCTGGGACAGGGGATCCTATGGCTACACCTTC.

The chain is built from TRBV7-9 and TRBJ2-7, with D possibly matching TRBD1 (6 bases). The germline V gene has CDR1 SEHNR and CDR2 FQNEAQ (reference sequence). This CDR3 region has 14 residues. V lost 6 bases to trimming and J lost 3 bases, with 15 bases between them. CDR3 in amino acids: CASSLQGKGYEQYF. CDR3 DNA sequence: TGTGCCAGCAGTTTACAGGGTAAGGGCTACGAGCAGTACTTC.

The DNA for the CDR3 is TGTGCCAGCTCGCCGGGACTAGCGGACACCTACGAGCAGTACTTC. Translation: CASSPGLADTYEQYF. V and J are TRBV18 and TRBJ2-7; 11 bases map to TRBD2. Germline loops: CDR1 KGHSH, CDR2 LQKENI. Trimming removed 6 bases from V and 2 bases from J; junction bases left unmatched: 6. The CDR3 contains 15 residues.

The rearrangement links TRBV7-6 to TRBJ2-1; maybe TRBD2 (6 bases). The CDR3 consists of 17 residues. Per germline, CDR1 SGHVS and CDR2 FNYEAQ. The ends were cut back, 1 base at V and 0 bases at J, with 13 bases in the middle. The CDR3 bases are TGTGCCAGCAGCTTAGATGCGGCGGGAAGCTCCTACAATGAGCAGTTCTTC. Its translation is CASSLDAAGSSYNEQFF. The variable domain in full, with the rest retrieved from reference TRBV7-6 and TRBJ2-1, is GAGVSQSPRYKVTKRGQDVALRCDPISGHVSLYWYRQALGQGPEFLTYFNYEAQQDKSGLPNDRFSAERPEGSISTLTIQRTEQRDSAMYRCASSLDAAGSSYNEQFFGPGTRLTVL.

The chain recombines TRBV7-2 with TRBJ2-7; D perhaps matches TRBD2 (5 bases). The CDR3 covers 11 residues. Trimming cost V 5 bases and J 4 bases, with 6 bases left between them. CDR1 SGHTA and CDR2 FQGNSA come from the germline V gene. The CDR3 coding sequence is TGTGCCAGCAGCCCGGGGTACGAGCAGTACTTC. Translating it yields CASSPGYEQYF.

This clone was detected only once. The chain combines TRBV19 with TRBJ2-3; 8 nucleotides line up with TRBD2. Looked up from germline, CDR1 is LNHDA and CDR2 is SQIVND (reference sequence). V trimming: 7 bases; J trimming: 3 bases; junction bases outside the gene matches: 9. The CDR3 is 15 residues long. CDR3 protein: CASTPTSVGTDTQYF. CDR3 DNA: TGTGCCAGTACCCCGACTAGCGTCGGGACAGATACGCAGTATTTT. Combining the CDR3 with reference TRBV19 and TRBJ2-3 gives the whole variable domain DGGITQSPKYLFRKEGQNVTLSCEQNLNHDAMYWYRQDPGQGLRLIYYSQIVNDFQKGDIAEGYSVSREKKESFPLTVTSAQKNPTAFYLCASTPTSVGTDTQYFGPGTRLTVL.

The CDR3 coding sequence is TGCGCCAGCAGTCAATCAGGACAGGGGGGAGGAGGCGGTGAAGCTTTCTTT. Translation: CASSQSGQGGGGGEAFF. The chain recombines TRBV23-1 with TRBJ1-1; 10 bases are shared with TRBD1. TRBV23-1 is marked as an open reading frame, function uncertain. The CDR3 spans 17 residues. The junction had 11 bases not matched to a gene; V was cut back by 0 bases and J by 7 bases.

This chain joins TRBV19 and TRBJ2-1; the match to TRBD2 covers 8 bases. V lost 7 bases and J lost 4; bases outside the gene matches: 3. CDR3 length: 13 residues. CDR1 LNHDA and CDR2 SQIVND come from the germline V gene (reference sequence). Here the CDR3 reads CASKGGGYNEQFF. The CDR3 region has the DNA TGTGCCAGTAAAGGCGGGGGGTACAATGAGCAGTTCTTC.

This clone was seen a few times. The chain joins TRBV7-8 to TRBJ2-5, with 12 bases fitting TRBD2. The J segment lost 4 bases and the V segment lost 1 base, leaving 4 bases of the junction unmatched. The CDR3 runs to 16 residues. Germline CDR1 is SGHVS and CDR2 is FQNEAQ. CDR3 region: CASSLGLAGDSETQYF. CDR3 sequence (DNA): TGTGCCAGCAGCTTAGGACTAGCGGGAGATTCAGAGACCCAGTACTTC.

V is TRBV6-1 and J is TRBJ1-5; TRBD1 is a possible D gene (6 bases). The V and J ends lost 6 bases and 4 bases respectively, with 10 bases between them. The germline V gene has CDR1 MNHNS and CDR2 SASEGT. The CDR3 runs 13 residues. The CDR3 region is CASRTTGNQPQHF. CDR3 in DNA: TGTGCCAGCAGAACGACAGGAAATCAGCCCCAGCATTTT.